The 23 T cell receptor beta chains in this list originate from one sample, sequenced in a study of cytomegalovirus exposure and HLA in healthy donors. The protocol was immunoSEQ multiplex PCR, while the TCRdb copy is restricted to in-frame clones and leaves out a portion. The table shows about 240,000 clones, with just under 90% occurring only once. Material: PBMCs. The receptors stem from a man younger than 30 in good health and CMV-seronegative.

V and J are TRBV27 and TRBJ2-1, with 8 bases aligning to TRBD2. This CDR3 has 17 amino acids. CDR1 and CDR2 from the germline V gene are MNHEY and SMNVEV (reference sequence). The V segment lost 6 bases and the J segment 7 bases; nucleotides outside the gene matches: 17. The CDR3 bases are TGTGCCAGCAGCTTCCGGTATAGCGGGAATATAAGGAATGAGCAGTTCTTC. Amino acids: CASSFRYSGNIRNEQFF.

The chain links TRBV28 to TRBJ2-5, with a weak D call TRBD2 (5 bases). The V end lost 7 bases, the J end lost 5 bases, and 14 bases lay between the germline ends. CDR3 length: 13 residues. Per germline, CDR1 MDHEN and CDR2 SYDVKM. In DNA, the CDR3 is TGTGCCAGCAACCACGCGGGTTTGGAGACCCAGTACTTC. This gives the protein CASNHAGLETQYF.

The chain combines TRBV14 with TRBJ2-1; possible D gene TRBD2, 5 bases. Germline lookup yields CDR1 SGHDN and CDR2 FVKESK. This CDR3 is built from 17 residues. The V end was cut by 4 bases, the J end by 2 bases, with 18 bases between. CDR3 DNA sequence: TGTGCCAGCAGCCCCGGTGGTGAGGGCGAAACCTACAATGAGCAGTTCTTC. It is translated as CASSPGGEGETYNEQFF.

This rearrangement joins TRBV20-1 to TRBJ2-1; weak D call: TRBD2 (7 bases). CDR1 and CDR2 (germline): DFQATT, SNEGSKA (reference sequence). This CDR3 is built from 11 residues. In DNA form, the CDR3 reads TGCAGGGCCCGGGGGGCCAATGAGCAGTTCTTC. Residues: CRARGANEQFF.

The J gene is TRBJ2-5, the V gene TRBV29-1, with TRBD1 as a possible D gene (5 bases). Deletions cut 6 bases from V and 1 base from J, with 9 bases between. The CDR3 is 12 residues long. Germline V gene sequence: CDR1 SQVTM, CDR2 ANQGSEA. The CDR3 loop is CSVVGLQETQYF. CDR3 bases: TGCAGCGTCGTGGGGCTCCAAGAGACCCAGTACTTC.

This clone was recorded only once. The chain is built from TRBV9 and TRBJ1-2; the D is unclear. Looked up from germline, CDR1 is SGDLS and CDR2 is YYNGEE. This CDR3 has 13 residues. V was shortened by 0 bases and J by 2 bases, with 5 bases between the two germline ends. The DNA of the CDR3 is TGTGCCAGCAGCGTAGACACCAACTATGGCTACACCTTC. As protein: CASSVDTNYGYTF.

The chain recombines TRBV28 with TRBJ2-7, with no clear D. From germline, CDR1 is MDHEN and CDR2 SYDVKM. This CDR3 spans 11 amino acids. The V end was cut by 7 bases, the J end by 3 bases, with 7 bases between. CDR3 nucleotides: TGTGCCAGCAACAGCTACTACGAGCAGTACTTC. Translation: CASNSYYEQYF.

This clone came up a few times. The rearrangement uses TRBV19 and TRBJ1-6, with TRBD1 matching 9 bases. The length of the CDR3 is 14 residues. After removal of 7 bases from V and 9 bases from J, the junction contained 7 bases not matched to a gene. The germline V gene encodes CDR1 LNHDA and CDR2 SQIVND (reference sequence). The CDR3 nucleotides read TGTGCCAGTACGGCACGGGACAGGGCTTCACCCCTCCACTTT. Translating it yields CASTARDRASPLHF.

This chain links TRBV2 with TRBJ1-3; D might be TRBD1 (6 bases). This CDR3 has 15 residues. Trimming removed 4 bases at V and 2 bases at J, with 12 bases between. CDR1 and CDR2 from the germline V gene are SNHLY and FYNNEI. The CDR3: CASSGPTGTGNTIYF. CDR3 DNA sequence: TGTGCCAGCAGTGGACCGACAGGAACTGGAAACACCATATATTTT.

The chain has TRBV7-2 and TRBJ2-7; TRBD1 agrees at 10 bases. CDR3 length: 15 residues. V lost 2 bases and J lost 4; bases outside the gene matches: 5. CDR1 is SGHTA and CDR2 is FQGNSA in the germline V gene. CDR3 bases: TGTGCCAGCAGCTTACGGAGGGGACAGGGGTACGAGCAGTACTTC. Its translation: CASSLRRGQGYEQYF. Using reference TRBV7-2 and TRBJ2-7 for the parts outside the CDR3, the full variable domain is GAGVSQSPSNKVTEKGKDVELRCDPISGHTALYWYRQSLGQGLEFLIYFQGNSAPDKSGLPSDRFSAERTGGSVSTLTIQRTQQEDSAVYLCASSLRRGQGYEQYFGPGTRLTVT.

This clone was detected a few times. The CDR3 sequence: CASSFFHGVTNEKLFF. CDR3 DNA: TGTGCCAGCAGTTTTTTCCACGGGGTGACTAATGAAAAACTGTTTTTT. The V call is TRBV27, the J call TRBJ1-4; no firm D call. Germline V gene lookup returns CDR1 MNHEY and CDR2 SMNVEV (reference sequence). Trimming took 3 bases from V and 2 from J, leaving 13 bases between them. This CDR3 spans 16 amino acids.

This rearrangement joins TRBV5-1 to TRBJ2-7, with 13 bases aligning to TRBD2. Germline CDR1 and CDR2: SGHRS and YFSETQ. CDR3 length: 17 residues. Trimming removed 4 bases from V and 7 bases from J; junction bases left unmatched: 14. The CDR3 is CASSRTSGRISLREQYF. Here the CDR3 DNA reads TGCGCCAGCAGCCGGACTAGCGGGAGAATCTCTCTACGAGAGCAGTACTTC.

CDR3 loop: CASSRDRDYSTEAFF. The CDR3, as DNA: TGCGCCAGCAGCAGGGACAGGGATTACAGCACTGAAGCTTTCTTT. V and J are TRBV4-1 and TRBJ1-1, with 9 bases identical to TRBD1. The CDR3 loop spans 15 amino acids. Looked up from germline, CDR1 is MGHRA and CDR2 is YSYEKL. J was trimmed by 4 bases and V by 5 bases; bases with no gene match: 8.

The V call is TRBV5-1, the J call TRBJ2-2; TRBD2 agrees at 7 bases. The CDR3 sequence is 16 residues long. V shed 1 base, J shed 2 bases, and the junction held 5 bases outside the gene matches. Germline V gives CDR1 SGHRS, CDR2 YFSETQ. CDR3 sequence reads: CASSLRASGNTGELFF. The CDR3 coding sequence is TGCGCCAGCAGCTTGCGGGCTAGCGGTAACACCGGGGAGCTGTTTTTT.

The chain is built from TRBV6-1 and TRBJ1-2; TRBD1 is a possible D gene (6 bases). The CDR3 loop spans 13 amino acids. V dropped 7 bases and J dropped 6 bases, with 15 bases sitting between them. Germline CDR1 MNHNS, CDR2 SASEGT. CDR3 bases: TGTGCCAGCAAGTCCAGGGGATCGGATGGCTACACCTTC. The encoded protein is CASKSRGSDGYTF.

This chain uses TRBV5-1 with TRBJ1-5, with D possibly TRBD1 on 5 matching bases. Germline V gene data show CDR1 as SGHRS and CDR2 as YFSETQ. The V end lost 6 bases, the J end lost 6 bases, and 16 bases lay between the germline ends. The CDR3 has 14 residues. The CDR3 is CASIREGPGQPQHF. The CDR3 region has the DNA TGCGCCAGCATCAGGGAGGGCCCCGGTCAGCCCCAGCATTTT.

The chain employs TRBV25-1 and TRBJ1-1, with a possible D match to TRBD1 (5 bases). There are 13 residues in the CDR3. The V gene's germline CDR1 is MGHDK and CDR2 SYGVNS. V lost 4 bases, J lost 7 bases, and 13 bases lay in between. The CDR3 bases are TGTGCCAGCAGTGCGGGGGGTGCGGGTGAAGCTTTCTTT. Protein product: CASSAGGAGEAFF.

This chain uses TRBV18 with TRBJ1-5, with no clear D. Between the trimmed V and J ends, which lost 3 bases and 5 bases, there was a span of 11 bases. Germline lookup yields CDR1 KGHSH and CDR2 LQKENI. CDR3 length equals 14 residues. The DNA for the CDR3 is TGTGCCAGCTCACCCTCTAATACAGATCAGCCCCAGCATTTT. Amino acid sequence: CASSPSNTDQPQHF.

Notes on this clone: Other DNA sequences in the sample encode the same CDR3. This sequence joins TRBV5-1 and TRBJ2-5, with D maybe TRBD1 (7 bases). The CDR3 sequence is 14 residues long. V shed 0 bases and J shed 4 bases, with 10 bases lying between them. Per germline, CDR1 SGHRS and CDR2 YFSETQ. This chain's CDR3 is CASSLDRGGETQYF. In nucleotides, the CDR3 is TGCGCCAGCAGCTTGGACAGGGGAGGAGAGACCCAGTACTTC.

The gene calls are TRBV5-4 and TRBJ2-6, with D tentatively TRBD1 (5 bases). Germline CDR1 and CDR2: SGHNT and YYREEE (reference sequence). This CDR3 is 18 amino acids long. V was clipped by 1 base and J by 4 bases, with 18 bases between them. CDR3 amino acids: CASSLTTAAHWGANVLTF. Here the CDR3 DNA reads TGTGCCAGCAGCTTGACGACAGCTGCCCACTGGGGGGCCAACGTCCTGACTTTC.

DNA for the CDR3: TGTGCCAGCTCCCAAAAAGGAGGGAGGGTAAACATTCAGTACTTC. Its protein is CASSQKGGRVNIQYF. This rearrangement joins TRBV18 to TRBJ2-4; 7 nucleotides align to TRBD2. The CDR3 totals 15 residues. The V gene end was trimmed by 6 bases and the J gene end by 6 bases; junction bases not matched to a gene: 11. Germline lookup yields CDR1 KGHSH and CDR2 LQKENI.

V is TRBV4-1 and J is TRBJ2-7; 9 positions match TRBD2. CDR3 length equals 15 residues. V lost 0 bases and J lost 2; bases outside the gene matches: 2. Per the germline V gene, CDR1 is MGHRA and CDR2 is YSYEKL. CDR3 DNA: TGCGCCAGCAGCCAAGAATGGACTAGCGCCTACGAGCAGTACTTC. It codes for CASSQEWTSAYEQYF.

This chain links TRBV27 with TRBJ2-3; D unclear. The germline V gene has CDR1 MNHEY and CDR2 SMNVEV (reference sequence). The V end lost 3 bases, the J end lost 0 bases, and 13 bases lay between the germline ends. The CDR3 runs to 16 residues. For the CDR3, the DNA is TGTGCCAGCAGTTTGAATGAGAGGCCTAGCACAGATACGCAGTATTTT. It codes for CASSLNERPSTDTQYF.